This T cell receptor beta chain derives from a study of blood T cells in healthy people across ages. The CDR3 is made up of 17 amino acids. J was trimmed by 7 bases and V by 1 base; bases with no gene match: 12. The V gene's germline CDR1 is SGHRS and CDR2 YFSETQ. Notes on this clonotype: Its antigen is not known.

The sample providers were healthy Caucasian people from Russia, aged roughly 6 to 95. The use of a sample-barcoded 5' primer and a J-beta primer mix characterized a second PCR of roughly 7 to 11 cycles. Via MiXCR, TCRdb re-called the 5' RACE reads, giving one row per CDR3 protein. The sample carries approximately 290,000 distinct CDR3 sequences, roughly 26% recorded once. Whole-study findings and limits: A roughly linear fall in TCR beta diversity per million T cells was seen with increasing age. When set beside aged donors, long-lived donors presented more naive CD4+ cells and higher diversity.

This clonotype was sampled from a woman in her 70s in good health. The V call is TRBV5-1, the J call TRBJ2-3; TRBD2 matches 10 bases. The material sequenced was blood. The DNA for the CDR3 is TGCGCCAGCAGCTTGCTAACTAGCGGGAATGCGCGGAATACGCAGTATTTT. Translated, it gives CASSLLTSGNARNTQYF.